Each of the 6 T cell receptor beta chains below was sequenced from the same sample in a study of T cells in Graves' hyperthyroidism and ophthalmopathy. What was amplified from RNA transcripts were TCR beta CDR3 regions. The primer set for the first-round RT-PCR of the TCR CDR3 was HTBI. TCRdb re-derived calls from the multiplex PCR reads in MiXCR, one entry per CDR3 protein. This sample has approximately 380,000 distinct CDR3 sequences, with over 15% found just once. Sequences were obtained from blood. Every receptor here comes from a young woman with Graves' hyperthyroidism.

In this sample, this clonotype turned up many times. The chain combines TRBV20-1 with TRBJ1-2; TRBD1 might be the D (6 bases). Germline V gene lookup returns CDR1 DFQATT and CDR2 SNEGSKA (reference sequence). CDR3 length: 15 residues. Trimming shortened V by 1 base and J by 4 bases, and 16 bases separated the two germline ends. For the CDR3, the DNA is TGCAGTGCTAGAGGAACGGACAGAACGACCTATGGCTACACCTTC. This translates into CSARGTDRTTYGYTF.

This clonotype appeared many times. The rearrangement links TRBV6-1 to TRBJ1-5; 8 nucleotides line up with TRBD1. Germline V gives CDR1 MNHNS, CDR2 SASEGT. The J segment lost 5 bases and the V segment lost 6 bases, leaving 6 bases of the junction unmatched. The CDR3 consists of 14 residues. The DNA for the CDR3 is TGTGCCAGCAGAAGGACAGGGTCTGATCAGCCCCAGCATTTT. It translates to CASRRTGSDQPQHF.

This clonotype came up many times. The chain combines TRBV15 with TRBJ2-4; TRBD2 might be the D (5 bases). Trimming removed 0 bases at V and 1 base at J, with 13 bases between. CDR3 length: 17 residues. Germline CDR1 is LNHNV and CDR2 is YYDKDF (reference sequence). The CDR3 reads CATSRDLPGNAKNIQYF. In DNA, the CDR3 is TGTGCCACCAGCAGAGATCTTCCGGGGAACGCCAAAAACATTCAGTACTTC.

Many counts were recorded for this clonotype. The chain joins TRBV27 to TRBJ2-2; D may match TRBD1 or TRBD2 (5 bases each). Per germline, CDR1 MNHEY and CDR2 SMNVEV (reference sequence). V lost 7 bases and J 8 bases, leaving 17 bases between the germline ends. The CDR3 consists of 14 residues. The CDR3 loop reads CASTPGAGQGELFF. DNA of the CDR3: TGTGCCAGCACCCCCGGGGCAGGTCAGGGGGAGCTGTTTTTT.

The sample holds many counts of this clonotype. The rearrangement links TRBV12-3 or TRBV12-4 to TRBJ1-1; D call uncertain. This CDR3 is built from 15 residues. The germline V and J ends were trimmed by 3 bases and 2 bases, with 13 bases remaining between them. CDR3: CASSFPPWRNTEAFF. In nucleotides, the CDR3 is TGTGCCAGCAGTTTCCCCCCTTGGCGCAACACTGAAGCTTTCTTT.

This clonotype was recorded many times. It may be a read error: a sequence one base away is much more abundant. The rearrangement links TRBV6-1 to TRBJ1-5; no definite D call. CDR3 length equals 17 residues. V was trimmed by 5 bases and J by 0 bases, leaving 17 bases between them. Germline V gene sequence: CDR1 MNHNS, CDR2 SASEGT. The CDR3 sequence is CASSPTAASYSNQPQHF. DNA of the CDR3: TGTGCCAGCAGTCCCACCGCAGCATCGTATAGCAATCAGCCCCAGCATTTT.